This T cell receptor beta chain was identified during a study of blood T cell repertoires in COVID-19. On the study more broadly: In each case, the material was cDNA or gDNA derived from T cells, B-cell-depleted T cells, or PBMCs.

The junction had 5 bases not matched to a gene; V was cut back by 3 bases and J by 4 bases. This CDR3 spans 14 amino acids. CDR1 and CDR2 from the germline V gene are SNHLY and FYNNEI. Adults between about 18 and 89 years of age took part from 20 to 25 US areas. Researchers sorted participants into cohorts using their self-reported clinical history. How the authors handled the data: Amplification from reference gene primers served as the basis for estimated nucleated cell counts. TCRdb keeps only in-frame clones here, not all; method: immunoSEQ multiplex PCR. From that table come the V and J calls and clone size; the DNA was used to work out D and trimming. The data contain about 200,000 clones, about four fifths of them singletons.

Sequenced sample: PBMCs or T cells enriched from blood (not recorded which). This TCR was sampled from a woman in her 30s who had been exposed to COVID-19. The chain carries TRBV2 and TRBJ1-1; 7 nucleotides line up with TRBD1. The CDR3 sequence: CASSETGLATEAFF. For the CDR3, the DNA is TGTGCCAGCAGTGAGACAGGGTTGGCCACTGAAGCTTTCTTT. The variable domain in full, with the rest retrieved from reference TRBV2 and TRBJ1-1, is EPEVTQTPSHQVTQMGQEVILRCVPISNHLYFYWYRQILGQKVEFLVSFYNNEISEKSEIFDDQFSVERPDGSNFTLKIRSTKLEDSAMYFCASSETGLATEAFFGQGTRLTVV.